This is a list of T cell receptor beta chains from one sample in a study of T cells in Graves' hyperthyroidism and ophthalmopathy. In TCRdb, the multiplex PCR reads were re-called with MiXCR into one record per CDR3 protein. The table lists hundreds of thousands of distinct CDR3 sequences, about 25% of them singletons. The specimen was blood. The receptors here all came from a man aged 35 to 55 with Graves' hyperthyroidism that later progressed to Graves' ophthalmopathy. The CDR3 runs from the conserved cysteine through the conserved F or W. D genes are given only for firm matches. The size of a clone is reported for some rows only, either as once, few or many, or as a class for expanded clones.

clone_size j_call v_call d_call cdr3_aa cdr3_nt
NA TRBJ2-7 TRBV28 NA CASSFSVSSYEQYF TGTGCCAGCAGTTTTAGCGTAAGCTCCTACGAGCAGTACTTC
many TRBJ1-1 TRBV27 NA CAGGSHSMNTEAFF TGTGCCGGCGGAAGTCACAGCATGAACACTGAAGCTTTCTTT
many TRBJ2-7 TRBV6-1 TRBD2 CASSRGGLAGRSEQYF TGTGCCAGCAGCCGCGGGGGACTAGCGGGAAGATCCGAGCAGTACTTC
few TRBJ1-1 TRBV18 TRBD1 CASSLQDRGTEAFF TGTGCCAGCTCACTACAAGACAGGGGCACTGAAGCTTTCTTT
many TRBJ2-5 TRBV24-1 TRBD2 CATSDPTSGPETQYF TGTGCCACCAGTGACCCGACTAGCGGTCCGGAGACCCAGTACTTC
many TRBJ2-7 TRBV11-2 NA CASSFLREQYF TGTGCCAGCAGCTTCCTCAGGGAGCAGTACTTC
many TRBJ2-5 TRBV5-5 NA CASSLGGLAQETQYF TGTGCCAGCAGCTTGGGTGGCCTTGCCCAAGAGACCCAGTACTTC
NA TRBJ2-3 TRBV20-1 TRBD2 CSAFGLAGKDTQYF TGCAGTGCTTTCGGACTAGCGGGAAAAGATACGCAGTATTTT
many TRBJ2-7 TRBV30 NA CAWSTGTYEQYF TGTGCCTGGAGTACGGGAACCTACGAGCAGTACTTC
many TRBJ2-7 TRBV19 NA CASSIDSGASYEQYF TGTGCCAGTAGTATAGACAGCGGCGCTTCCTACGAGCAGTACTTC
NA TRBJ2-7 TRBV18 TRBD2 CASSLAGLAVTYEQYF TGTGCCAGCTCATTAGCCGGACTAGCGGTAACCTACGAGCAGTACTTC
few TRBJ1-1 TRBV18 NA CASSPGVTEAFF TGTGCCAGCTCACCGGGGGTCACTGAAGCTTTCTTT
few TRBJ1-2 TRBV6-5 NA CASSSGTINYGYTF TGTGCCAGCAGTTCCGGGACCATAAACTATGGCTACACCTTC
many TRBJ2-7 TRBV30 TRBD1 CAWSATPTGGYEQYF TGTGCCTGGAGTGCCACTCCGACAGGGGGCTACGAGCAGTACTTC
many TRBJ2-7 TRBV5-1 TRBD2 CASSLWSSGSSGEQYF TGCGCCAGCAGCTTGTGGAGTAGCGGGAGTTCGGGCGAGCAGTACTTC
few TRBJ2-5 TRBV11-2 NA CASSPRRGAVSSTSQETQYF TGTGCCAGCTCCCCGCGGAGGGGGGCGGTTTCTAGCACATCGCAAGAGACCCAGTACTTC